The rows below give T cell receptor beta chains drawn from one sample of a study of CD8+ T cells in alopecia areata. Profiling relied on immunoSEQ multiplex PCR, and the TCRdb table lists in-frame clones only, not all of them. This sample has about 120,000 clones; 55% to 65% occur once, and the top ten carry roughly 2.8%. What was sequenced was CD4+ T cells sorted from blood. The receptors derive from a human donor in good health. CDR3s leave out the opening cysteine and the closing phenylalanine or tryptophan. Expanded clones are given a class, and other clones once, few, many or no size at all.

clone_size: once; j_call: TRBJ1-2; v_call: TRBV6-1; cdr3_aa: ASSELGVDGYT
clone_size: NA; j_call: TRBJ1-2; v_call: TRBV2; cdr3_aa: ASSERGRDYGYT
clone_size: few; j_call: TRBJ2-7; v_call: TRBV30; cdr3_aa: AWSPGQGSEQY
clone_size: once; j_call: TRBJ2-1; v_call: TRBV7-7; cdr3_aa: ASSARDASSYNEQF
clone_size: NA; j_call: TRBJ2-7; v_call: TRBV9; cdr3_aa: ASSASLGAYEQY
clone_size: NA; j_call: TRBJ1-1; v_call: TRBV7-2; cdr3_aa: ASSLNGGQTEAF
clone_size: NA; j_call: TRBJ1-1; v_call: TRBV6-5; cdr3_aa: ASSYNQGGNTEAF
clone_size: NA; j_call: TRBJ2-3; v_call: TRBV30; cdr3_aa: AWKVGQGTDTQY
clone_size: once; j_call: TRBJ1-5; v_call: TRBV30; cdr3_aa: AWSVDERSQPQH
clone_size: NA; j_call: TRBJ2-1; v_call: TRBV2; cdr3_aa: ASREFTYNEQF
clone_size: few; j_call: TRBJ2-5; v_call: TRBV2; cdr3_aa: ASSEWGETQY
clone_size: NA; j_call: TRBJ1-6; v_call: TRBV25-1; cdr3_aa: ASSESRQGSSPLH
clone_size: NA; j_call: TRBJ1-1; v_call: TRBV6-5; cdr3_aa: ASSYSANTEAF
clone_size: NA; j_call: TRBJ1-5; v_call: TRBV30; cdr3_aa: AWSAGPIQPQH
clone_size: NA; j_call: TRBJ1-4; v_call: TRBV4-1; cdr3_aa: ASSHSWGTNEKLF
clone_size: NA; j_call: TRBJ2-3; v_call: TRBV29-1; cdr3_aa: SVVGGFTDTQY
clone_size: NA; j_call: TRBJ1-5; v_call: TRBV4-2; cdr3_aa: ASSQGVASNQPQH
clone_size: few; j_call: TRBJ1-1; v_call: TRBV2; cdr3_aa: ASLREQGSGWTEAF
clone_size: once; j_call: TRBJ1-4; v_call: TRBV5-1; cdr3_aa: ASSPSDGNEKLF
clone_size: NA; j_call: TRBJ2-7; v_call: TRBV15; cdr3_aa: ATSSFRGEGEQY
clone_size: few; j_call: TRBJ1-2; v_call: TRBV29-1; cdr3_aa: SVAAEGYT
clone_size: once; j_call: TRBJ1-2; v_call: TRBV27; cdr3_aa: ASNPATAEGRGGYT
clone_size: once; j_call: TRBJ1-1; v_call: TRBV29-1; cdr3_aa: SVGGWQWNTEAF
clone_size: NA; j_call: TRBJ2-7; v_call: TRBV19; cdr3_aa: ASSNANDYEQY
clone_size: few; j_call: TRBJ2-3; v_call: TRBV7-8; cdr3_aa: ASRGSGGTHTDTQY
clone_size: NA; j_call: TRBJ2-3; v_call: TRBV29-1; cdr3_aa: SIAGGSADTQY
clone_size: NA; j_call: TRBJ2-7; v_call: TRBV29-1; cdr3_aa: SVPGTGSYEQY
clone_size: NA; j_call: TRBJ2-2; v_call: TRBV4-1; cdr3_aa: ASSQDRGPLGTGELF
clone_size: NA; j_call: TRBJ1-2; v_call: TRBV21-1; cdr3_aa: ASIGQGMDGYT
clone_size: once; j_call: TRBJ1-6; v_call: TRBV4-2; cdr3_aa: ASSLDVNSPLH
clone_size: NA; j_call: TRBJ2-4; v_call: TRBV4-1; cdr3_aa: ASSQDSTGTVNIQY
clone_size: few; j_call: TRBJ2-7; v_call: TRBV7-7; cdr3_aa: ASSPDGYEQY
clone_size: NA; j_call: TRBJ1-1; v_call: TRBV18; cdr3_aa: ASSRDTEAF
clone_size: once; j_call: TRBJ1-6; v_call: TRBV6-5; cdr3_aa: ASSYSPENSPLH
clone_size: NA; j_call: TRBJ1-5; v_call: TRBV15; cdr3_aa: ATSSVLVDSQPQH
clone_size: once; j_call: TRBJ2-5; v_call: TRBV18; cdr3_aa: ASSPLSEEETQY
clone_size: NA; j_call: TRBJ1-2; v_call: TRBV29-1; cdr3_aa: SARTTTGTYGYT
clone_size: once; j_call: TRBJ1-2; v_call: TRBV30; cdr3_aa: AWSRTVDYGYT
clone_size: NA; j_call: TRBJ1-6; v_call: TRBV28; cdr3_aa: ASSASSPLH
clone_size: few; j_call: TRBJ1-5; v_call: TRBV23-1; cdr3_aa: ASSQSKGFQPQH